What follows are 9 T cell receptor beta chains derived from one specimen sequenced in a study of Ad26.COV2.S vaccination and SARS-CoV-2 variants. Clones were sequenced by immunoSEQ multiplex PCR, and TCRdb holds only the in-frame ones, with some missing. The sample includes hundreds of thousands of clones, roughly nine tenths seen only once; the top ten take about 1.5%. Treatment of the sample: 19 received Ad26.COV2.S at low or high dose, single or two shots; roughly five received placebo; per-sample allocation not given. After the first vaccine or placebo injection, samples were drawn on day 63. Material: peripheral blood, obtained in a trial of Ad26.COV2.S vaccine versus placebo. These receptors all stem from a person between 18 and 65 years old who received the Ad26.COV2.S COVID-19 vaccine or a placebo.

This clone was detected a few times. J is TRBJ2-7 and V is TRBV5-5; 7 bases agree with TRBD2. With V trimmed by 7 bases and J by 4 bases, 8 bases remained unmatched. The CDR3 is made up of 13 amino acids. The germline V gene encodes CDR1 SGHKS and CDR2 YYEKEE (reference sequence). CDR3 DNA sequence: TGTGCCAGCCTAAGGGAGGGTAGGTACGAGCAGTACTTC. It encodes CASLREGRYEQYF.

The chain combines TRBV19 with TRBJ1-1; D call uncertain. The V gene lost 6 bases and the J gene lost 0 bases, with 11 bases spanning the gap. CDR1 LNHDA and CDR2 SQIVND come from the germline V gene (reference sequence). This CDR3 has 14 residues. Here the CDR3 reads CASSPDVMNTEAFF. In DNA, the CDR3 is TGTGCCAGTAGCCCAGACGTAATGAACACTGAAGCTTTCTTT. Full variable domain (remainder filled in from reference TRBV19 and TRBJ1-1): DGGITQSPKYLFRKEGQNVTLSCEQNLNHDAMYWYRQDPGQGLRLIYYSQIVNDFQKGDIAEGYSVSREKKESFPLTVTSAQKNPTAFYLCASSPDVMNTEAFFGQGTRLTVV.

This chain joins TRBV19 and TRBJ2-3, with 15 bases lining up with TRBD2. Germline V gene lookup returns CDR1 LNHDA and CDR2 SQIVND (reference sequence). V gave up 5 bases and J gave up 4 bases; unmatched junction bases: 7. This CDR3 comprises 17 residues. CDR3 in DNA: TGTGCCAGTAGTCCCCGGACTAGCGGGAGGGCCTCAGATACGCAGTATTTT. It encodes CASSPRTSGRASDTQYF.

In nucleotides, the CDR3 is TGTGCCAGCAGCTTAGGAGGGGGGAACACCGGGGAGCTGTTTTTT. This codes for CASSLGGGNTGELFF. This sequence joins TRBV7-9 and TRBJ2-2; D possibly corresponds to TRBD1 (6 bases). Germline V gene lookup returns CDR1 SEHNR and CDR2 FQNEAQ (reference sequence). Trimming removed 1 base from V and 1 base from J, with 7 bases in between. This CDR3 region has 15 residues.

Turning to this clone: Other DNA variants within this sample encode the same CDR3. The CDR3 nucleotides read TGTGCCAGTAGCCACAGGGGTGGACAGCCCCAGCATTTT. Translation gives CASSHRGGQPQHF. The chain couples TRBV19 to TRBJ1-5, with TRBD1 matching 7 bases. The V gene's germline CDR1 is LNHDA and CDR2 SQIVND (reference sequence). V trimming: 6 bases; J trimming: 7 bases; junction bases outside the gene matches: 6. The CDR3 length is 13 residues.

This sequence joins TRBV21-1 and TRBJ1-2. TRBV21-1 is assigned pseudogene status. This CDR3 region has 15 residues. The CDR3 region is CASSKGFAGFNGYTF. CDR3 DNA sequence: TGTGCCAGCAGCAAAGGCTTTGCGGGGTTCAATGGCTACACCTTC.

This clone has a single count. The chain links TRBV3-1 (or the pseudogene TRBV3-2) to TRBJ2-7; D not resolved. The CDR3 spans 12 residues. CDR1 is LGHDT, CDR2 YNNKEL, per germline (reference sequence). Trimming left V 0 bases short and J 2 bases short, with 2 bases between. In DNA form, the CDR3 reads TGTGCCAGCAGCCAAGAGACCTACGAGCAGTACTTC. It codes for CASSQETYEQYF.

V is TRBV5-4 and J is TRBJ2-7; 8 nucleotides align to TRBD1. Trimming at V came to 4 bases and at J to 3 bases, leaving 3 bases not matched to a gene. The germline V gene has CDR1 SGHNT and CDR2 YYREEE (reference sequence). This CDR3 region has 13 residues. The CDR3 protein is CASSVQGVYEQYF. CDR3 nucleotide sequence: TGTGCCAGCAGCGTACAGGGGGTCTACGAGCAGTACTTC. Full variable domain (outside the CDR3, taken from reference TRBV5-4 and TRBJ2-7): ETGVTQSPTHLIKTRGQQVTLRCSSQSGHNTVSWYQQALGQGPQFIFQYYREEENGRGNFPPRFSGLQFPNYSSELNVNALELDDSALYLCASSVQGVYEQYFGPGTRLTVT.

Only one count was recorded for this clone. The chain combines TRBV7-9 with TRBJ2-2, with TRBD2 matching 7 bases. The germline CDR1 and CDR2 sequences are SEHNR and FQNEAQ (reference sequence). The CDR3 has 15 amino acids. Losses at the gene ends were 2 bases for V and 4 bases for J; bases not matched to a gene: 4. CDR3: CASSLWGGTTGELFF. CDR3 nucleotide sequence: TGTGCCAGCAGCTTATGGGGAGGGACCACCGGGGAGCTGTTTTTT.